This entry concerns a single T cell receptor (beta chain). No cognate antigen has been identified for it. Base qualities are not at hand, and no much larger clone is one base apart. The data originate from a study of T cell changes during pregnancy in multiple sclerosis (dated by TCRdb to the late 2010s). Broadly, across the study: The study examined how the T cell repertoire changed over the course of pregnancy in women with multiple sclerosis.

Receptor amplification or capture employed the immunoSEQ multiplex PCR assay. This is the immuneACCESS table as TCRdb keeps it, with only in-frame sequences that have V and J called. A part of the clones is gone; compared with another copy, unresolved V genes explain less than half, and the rest is unexplained. This sample comprises 83,000 or so clones, about 94% of them detected only once. Together, the top ten hold more than 1.5% of the sample. Per the germline V gene (reference sequence), MNHEY is the CDR1 and SMNVEV is the CDR2. Spanning cysteine to phenylalanine, the CDR3 consists of 15 amino acids. CDR3 DNA is the only sequence kept; it has 45 bases, read in frame from the first base. V and J are truncated by 0 bases and 4 bases respectively, leaving an intervening sequence of 13 bases.

The material sequenced was peripheral blood, taken after pregnancy. This TCR came from a female donor in good health, enrolled as a control in a pregnancy study. The sequence links TRBV27 to TRBJ2-7; a weak D assignment points to TRBD2 (6 bases agree). The CDR3 reads as follows: CASSLSSGVAYEQYF. The bases are TGTGCCAGCAGTTTATCGTCGGGGGTGGCTTACGAGCAGTACTTC.